The rows below give T cell receptor beta chains drawn from one sample of a study of CD8+ T cells in alopecia areata. Assay used: immunoSEQ multiplex PCR; TCRdb lists only in-frame clones, some missing. In the table there are about 250,000 clones, 60% of which are singletons. The starting material was CD4+ T cells sorted from blood, obtained at week 52, from a patient treated with tofacitinib. The receptors here all came from a human donor with alopecia areata. The CDR3 runs from the conserved cysteine through the conserved F or W. Each record gives: J gene, D gene, clone size, V gene, CDR3 length, CDR3 DNA, CDR3 protein. The D gene is left open where the match is weak. The listing skips clone size in some rows; elsewhere it reads once, few, many or a size class.

J: TRBJ2-1
D: TRBD2
size: .
V: TRBV30
length: 13
DNA: TGTGCCGTAGCTAGCGGGACATACAATGAGCAGTTCTTC
CDR3: CAVASGTYNEQFF

J: TRBJ2-6
D: .
size: .
V: TRBV7-9
length: 12
DNA: TGTGCCAGCAGCTCCGGGGCCAACGTCCTGACTTTC
CDR3: CASSSGANVLTF

J: TRBJ2-7
D: .
size: .
V: TRBV7-6
length: 14
DNA: TGTGCCAGCAGCTTAGGAGGGGGCTCCTACGAGCAGTACTTC
CDR3: CASSLGGGSYEQYF

J: TRBJ2-5
D: TRBD1
size: .
V: TRBV5-4
length: 14
DNA: TGTGCCAGCAGCTCTGGGGACAGCCAAGAGACCCAGTACTTC
CDR3: CASSSGDSQETQYF

J: TRBJ2-5
D: .
size: .
V: TRBV5-1
length: 14
DNA: TGCGCCAGCAGCTTGGGCAGCCTGGCGGAGACCCAGTACTTC
CDR3: CASSLGSLAETQYF

J: TRBJ1-1
D: .
size: .
V: TRBV30
length: 11
DNA: TGTGCCTCCCGTCTTGAGTTGGAAGCTTTCTTT
CDR3: CASRLELEAFF

J: TRBJ1-2
D: .
size: .
V: TRBV5-3
length: 13
DNA: TGTGCCAGAAGACCGGGGACCGGCTATGGCTACACCTTC
CDR3: CARRPGTGYGYTF

J: TRBJ2-7
D: .
size: .
V: TRBV4-2
length: 18
DNA: TGTGCCAGCAGCCAAGATCCCCTAGGGCCAGGGACGTCCTACGAGCAGTACTTC
CDR3: CASSQDPLGPGTSYEQYF

J: TRBJ1-5
D: .
size: .
V: TRBV2
length: 11
DNA: TGTGCCAGCAGTTTTACAGGGTCCCAGCATTTT
CDR3: CASSFTGSQHF

J: TRBJ2-5
D: .
size: .
V: TRBV5-6
length: 15
DNA: TGTGCCAGCAGTCTCAATAGGGTCTACGGAGAGACCCAGTACTTC
CDR3: CASSLNRVYGETQYF

J: TRBJ1-2
D: .
size: .
V: TRBV29-1
length: 12
DNA: TGCAGCGCTCTTTTGGGTCTCTATGGCTACACCTTC
CDR3: CSALLGLYGYTF

J: TRBJ2-1
D: .
size: few
V: TRBV4-1
length: 14
DNA: TGCGCCAGCAGCCAAGTCCTTGTTAGCGATGAGCAGTTCTTC
CDR3: CASSQVLVSDEQFF

J: TRBJ2-5
D: .
size: .
V: TRBV19
length: 13
DNA: TGTGCCAGTAGTTCGGGACGGCAAGAGACCCAGTACTTC
CDR3: CASSSGRQETQYF

J: TRBJ2-3
D: .
size: .
V: TRBV15
length: 13
DNA: TGTGCCACCAGCAGAGATAGAAGAGATACGCAGTATTTT
CDR3: CATSRDRRDTQYF

J: TRBJ2-5
D: .
size: .
V: TRBV29-1
length: 13
DNA: TGCAGCGTTGATAGGGACGGCCAAGAGACCCAGTACTTC
CDR3: CSVDRDGQETQYF

J: TRBJ2-3
D: .
size: .
V: TRBV29-1
length: 15
DNA: TGCAGCGTGGTGGGAGGAGGGCATGGCACAGATACGCAGTATTTT
CDR3: CSVVGGGHGTDTQYF

J: TRBJ2-3
D: .
size: .
V: TRBV10-3
length: 11
DNA: TGTGCCGTCTTGCGGGCAGATACGCAGTATTTT
CDR3: CAVLRADTQYF

J: TRBJ1-2
D: .
size: .
V: TRBV4-1
length: 16
DNA: TGCGCCAGCAGCCAAGATAAGGAAAGGCCCCTCTATGGCTACACCTTC
CDR3: CASSQDKERPLYGYTF

J: TRBJ2-7
D: .
size: few
V: TRBV29-1
length: 16
DNA: TGCAGCGCCGGGTTGGGGACGAAACGGGGGAGCCACGAGCAGTACTTC
CDR3: CSAGLGTKRGSHEQYF

J: TRBJ2-5
D: .
size: .
V: TRBV9
length: 13
DNA: TGTGCCAGCAGCGTAGCTGGGCAAGAGACCCAGTACTTC
CDR3: CASSVAGQETQYF

J: TRBJ2-5
D: TRBD2
size: few
V: TRBV6-5
length: 15
DNA: TGTGCCAGCAGCCCCCGGGGGGGAGAGTCAGAGACCCAGTACTTC
CDR3: CASSPRGGESETQYF

J: TRBJ2-3
D: TRBD2
size: .
V: TRBV6-1
length: 12
DNA: TGTGCCAGCAGGTCTAGCGGGGGGCCACAGTATTTT
CDR3: CASRSSGGPQYF

J: TRBJ1-5
D: TRBD1
size: many
V: TRBV15
length: 14
DNA: TGTGCCACCAGCAGAGCAGGGGGCCGCCAGCCCCAGCATTTT
CDR3: CATSRAGGRQPQHF

J: TRBJ1-2
D: .
size: .
V: TRBV29-1
length: 12
DNA: TGCAGCGTTGGTCCCAGCAACTATGGCTACACCTTC
CDR3: CSVGPSNYGYTF

J: TRBJ1-2
D: .
size: .
V: TRBV30
length: 11
DNA: TGTGCCTCGGATTTGGCCTATGGCTACACCTTC
CDR3: CASDLAYGYTF

J: TRBJ2-5
D: .
size: .
V: TRBV2
length: 12
DNA: TGTGCCAGCAGCGAACAGGGAGAGACCCAGTACTTC
CDR3: CASSEQGETQYF

J: TRBJ2-3
D: .
size: .
V: TRBV9
length: 14
DNA: TGTGCCAGCAGCGTAGAGACTAACACAGATACGCAGTATTTT
CDR3: CASSVETNTDTQYF

J: TRBJ1-6
D: TRBD1
size: few
V: TRBV6-5
length: 14
DNA: TGTGCCAGCACGTTCAGGGACAGGGATTCACCCCTCCACTTT
CDR3: CASTFRDRDSPLHF

J: TRBJ1-2
D: TRBD1
size: few
V: TRBV4-3
length: 12
DNA: TGCGCCTCGGGACAGGGGGCGATAGGCTACACCTTC
CDR3: CASGQGAIGYTF

J: TRBJ2-7
D: .
size: .
V: TRBV29-1
length: 11
DNA: TGCAGCGTTGGACACTCCTACGAGCAGTACTTC
CDR3: CSVGHSYEQYF

J: TRBJ1-1
D: .
size: .
V: TRBV5-4
length: 14
DNA: TGTGCCAGCAGCACCGGACAGAAGCGGTCTGAAGCTTTCTTT
CDR3: CASSTGQKRSEAFF

J: TRBJ2-5
D: .
size: .
V: TRBV15
length: 16
DNA: TGTGCCACCGCCGCCGGGCGGGGTGATGGAGAAGAGACCCAGTACTTC
CDR3: CATAAGRGDGEETQYF

J: TRBJ1-2
D: .
size: once
V: TRBV5-6
length: 15
DNA: TGTGCCAGCAGCTTGAAGCCCAGGGGCGGCTATGGCTACACCTTC
CDR3: CASSLKPRGGYGYTF

J: TRBJ1-2
D: .
size: .
V: TRBV14
length: 13
DNA: TGTGCCAGCAGCGGCCGGGACGCCTATGGCTACACCTTC
CDR3: CASSGRDAYGYTF

J: TRBJ1-2
D: .
size: .
V: TRBV30
length: 12
DNA: TGTGCCTGGAGTAGGGGGAACTATGGCTACACCTTC
CDR3: CAWSRGNYGYTF

J: TRBJ2-2
D: .
size: .
V: TRBV4-2
length: 15
DNA: TGTGCCAGCAGCCAAGAAGGATCGCGTCCCGGGGAGCTGTTTTTT
CDR3: CASSQEGSRPGELFF

J: TRBJ1-4
D: TRBD1
size: .
V: TRBV29-1
length: 14
DNA: TGCAGCGCCGCCTCCGGAGACAGGGGTGAAAAACTGTTTTTT
CDR3: CSAASGDRGEKLFF

J: TRBJ2-7
D: .
size: once
V: TRBV29-1
length: 13
DNA: TGCAGCGTCGCCGGACAGTTAGTCTACGAGCAGTACTTC
CDR3: CSVAGQLVYEQYF

J: TRBJ2-2
D: .
size: .
V: TRBV4-2
length: 15
DNA: TGTGCCAGCAGCCAAGACGACACCAGGGGCGGGGAGCTGTTTTTT
CDR3: CASSQDDTRGGELFF

J: TRBJ2-7
D: .
size: once
V: TRBV29-1
length: 13
DNA: TGCAGCGTTGAAACAGGGATCGCCTACGAGCAGTACTTC
CDR3: CSVETGIAYEQYF

J: TRBJ1-2
D: .
size: once
V: TRBV9
length: 12
DNA: TGTGCCAGCAGCGTCAGGGAGGGTGGCTACACCTTC
CDR3: CASSVREGGYTF

J: TRBJ2-3
D: TRBD2
size: .
V: TRBV18
length: 15
DNA: TGTGCCAGCTCCCCTAGCGGGGGTCGCACAGATACGCAGTATTTT
CDR3: CASSPSGGRTDTQYF

J: TRBJ1-6
D: .
size: once
V: TRBV4-3
length: 13
DNA: TGCGCCAGCAGCCAAACACGTAATTCACCCCTCCACTTT
CDR3: CASSQTRNSPLHF

J: TRBJ2-1
D: .
size: many
V: TRBV2
length: 13
DNA: TGTGCCAGCAGTGGGGAGCTTTACAATGAGCAGTTCTTC
CDR3: CASSGELYNEQFF

J: TRBJ2-3
D: TRBD1
size: once
V: TRBV9
length: 15
DNA: TGTGCCAGCAGCGCGGGACAGGGGGCGAAGAATACGCAGTATTTT
CDR3: CASSAGQGAKNTQYF

J: TRBJ2-5
D: .
size: .
V: TRBV18
length: 14
DNA: TGTGCCAGCTCACCCGCATCTCACCAAGAGACCCAGTACTTC
CDR3: CASSPASHQETQYF

J: TRBJ2-7
D: .
size: .
V: TRBV29-1
length: 12
DNA: TGCAGCGTTGACTCGGGTACCGACGAGCAGTACTTC
CDR3: CSVDSGTDEQYF

J: TRBJ2-5
D: .
size: few
V: TRBV30
length: 11
DNA: TGTGCCTGGGGCCCGAAGGAGACCCAGTACTTC
CDR3: CAWGPKETQYF

J: TRBJ1-5
D: .
size: .
V: TRBV19
length: 13
DNA: TGTGCCACCCGACGAGGGGGTGATCAGCCCCAGCATTTT
CDR3: CATRRGGDQPQHF

J: TRBJ2-7
D: TRBD1
size: .
V: TRBV6-1
length: 17
DNA: TGTGCCAGCAGTGAATTTATGGGAACAGGGGGGATTGGCGAGCAGTACTTC
CDR3: CASSEFMGTGGIGEQYF

J: TRBJ1-2
D: TRBD1
size: .
V: TRBV7-2
length: 13
DNA: TGTGCCAGCAGCGTCAACAGGGGTTATGGCTACACCTTC
CDR3: CASSVNRGYGYTF

J: TRBJ2-3
D: TRBD2
size: .
V: TRBV10-1
length: 16
DNA: TGCGCCAGCAGTGATATCGGGGGGGCCGAAGGAGATACGCAGTATTTT
CDR3: CASSDIGGAEGDTQYF

J: TRBJ2-7
D: TRBD1
size: .
V: TRBV6-5
length: 13
DNA: TGTGCCAGCAGCCGACAGGGTTTCCCCGAGCAGTACTTC
CDR3: CASSRQGFPEQYF

J: TRBJ1-2
D: TRBD1
size: .
V: TRBV6-6
length: 13
DNA: TGTGCCAGCAGGAACAGGGGGCATAATGGCTACACCTTC
CDR3: CASRNRGHNGYTF

J: TRBJ2-7
D: .
size: .
V: TRBV11-1
length: 15
DNA: TGTGCCAGCAGCTTCGAAAGGGGGAGCTCCTACGAGCAGTACTTC
CDR3: CASSFERGSSYEQYF